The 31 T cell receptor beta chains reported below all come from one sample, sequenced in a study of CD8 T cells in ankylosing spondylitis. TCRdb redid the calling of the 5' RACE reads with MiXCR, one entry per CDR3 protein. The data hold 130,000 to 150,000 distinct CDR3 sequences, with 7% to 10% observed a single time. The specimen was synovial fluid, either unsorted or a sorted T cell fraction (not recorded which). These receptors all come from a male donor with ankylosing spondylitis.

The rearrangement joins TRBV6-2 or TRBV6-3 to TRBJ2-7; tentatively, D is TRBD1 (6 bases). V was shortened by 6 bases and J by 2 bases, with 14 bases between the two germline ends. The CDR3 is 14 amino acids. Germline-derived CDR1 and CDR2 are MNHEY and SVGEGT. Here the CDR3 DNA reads TGTGCCAGCAGCAGGGGACGCGGTCCCTACGAGCAGTACTTC. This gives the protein CASSRGRGPYEQYF.

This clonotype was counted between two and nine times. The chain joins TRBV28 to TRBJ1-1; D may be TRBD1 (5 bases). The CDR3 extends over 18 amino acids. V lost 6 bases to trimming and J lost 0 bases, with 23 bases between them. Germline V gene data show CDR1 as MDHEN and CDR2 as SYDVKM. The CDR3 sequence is CASSQGPSGAGMNTEAFF. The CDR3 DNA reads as TGTGCCAGCAGCCAAGGTCCGAGTGGGGCAGGGATGAACACTGAAGCTTTCTTT.

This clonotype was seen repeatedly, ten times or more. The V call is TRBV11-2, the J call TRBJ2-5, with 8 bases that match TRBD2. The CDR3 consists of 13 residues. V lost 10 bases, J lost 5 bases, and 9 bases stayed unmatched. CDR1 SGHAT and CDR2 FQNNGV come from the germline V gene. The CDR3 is CATHPWTSETQYF. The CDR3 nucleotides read TGTGCCACCCATCCTTGGACTAGCGAGACCCAGTACTTC.

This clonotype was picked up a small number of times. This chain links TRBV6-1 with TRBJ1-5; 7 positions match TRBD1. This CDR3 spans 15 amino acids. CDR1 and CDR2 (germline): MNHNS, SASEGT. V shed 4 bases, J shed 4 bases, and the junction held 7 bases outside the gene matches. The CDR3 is CASSVKPGGNQPQHF. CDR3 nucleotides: TGTGCCAGCAGTGTTAAGCCAGGGGGTAATCAGCCCCAGCATTTT.

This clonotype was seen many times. The DNA of the CDR3 is TGTGCCAGCAGCTTCAGAGACCCCGGAGAGCACGGTGGCTACACCTTC. As protein: CASSFRDPGEHGGYTF. The V gene is TRBV7-2, the J gene TRBJ1-2; D remains ambiguous. CDR1 and CDR2 (germline): SGHTA, FQGNSA. The length of the CDR3 is 16 residues. V dropped 3 bases and J dropped 7 bases, with 21 bases sitting between them.

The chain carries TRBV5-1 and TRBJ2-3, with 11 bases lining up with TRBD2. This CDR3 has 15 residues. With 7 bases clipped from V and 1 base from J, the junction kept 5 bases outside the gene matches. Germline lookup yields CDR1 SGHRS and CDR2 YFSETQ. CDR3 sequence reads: CASRLGLAGTDTQYF. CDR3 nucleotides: TGCGCCAGCCGATTGGGACTAGCGGGCACAGATACGCAGTATTTT.

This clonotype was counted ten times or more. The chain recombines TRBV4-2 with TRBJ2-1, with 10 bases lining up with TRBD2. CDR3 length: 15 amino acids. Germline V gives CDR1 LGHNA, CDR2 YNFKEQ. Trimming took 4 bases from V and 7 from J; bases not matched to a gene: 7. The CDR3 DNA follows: TGTGCCAGCAGCCGAGCGGGGGGGCCTGGTAATGAGCAGTTCTTC. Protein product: CASSRAGGPGNEQFF.

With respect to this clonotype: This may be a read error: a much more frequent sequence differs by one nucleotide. CDR3 DNA sequence: TGCAGTGCCACGTCGCCTATCGGGGGGCAAGAGACCCAGTACTTC. It encodes CSATSPIGGQETQYF. The chain couples TRBV20-1 to TRBJ2-5; 7 nucleotides line up with TRBD2. The V segment lost 6 bases and the J segment 2 bases; nucleotides outside the gene matches: 12. The germline V gene encodes CDR1 DFQATT and CDR2 SNEGSKA (reference sequence). CDR3 size: 15 residues.

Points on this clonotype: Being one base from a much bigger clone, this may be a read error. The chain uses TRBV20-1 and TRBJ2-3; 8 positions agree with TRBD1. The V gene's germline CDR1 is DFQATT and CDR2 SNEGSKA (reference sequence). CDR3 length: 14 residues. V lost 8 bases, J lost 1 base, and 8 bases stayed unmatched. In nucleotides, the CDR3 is TGCAGTACTGTGGACAGGGTAGGCACAGATACGCAGTATTTT. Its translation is CSTVDRVGTDTQYF.

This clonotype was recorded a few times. The CDR3 region is CASSELDRTDTQYF. The CDR3 region has the DNA TGTGCCAGCAGTGAATTAGACAGAACAGATACGCAGTATTTT. The chain joins TRBV25-1 to TRBJ2-3; D perhaps matches TRBD1 (5 bases). The V end was cut by 1 base, the J end by 3 bases, with 8 bases between. Germline V lookup: CDR1 MGHDK, CDR2 SYGVNS. This CDR3 has 14 residues.

This chain's CDR3 is CASSLLIGGTQYF. CDR3 nucleotides: TGTGCCAGCAGCCTACTAATAGGAGGTACGCAGTATTTT. The V call is TRBV3-1, the J call TRBJ2-3; a possible D gene is TRBD2 (5 bases). Deletions cut 4 bases from V and 8 bases from J, with 13 bases between. Germline V lookup: CDR1 LGHDT, CDR2 YNNKEL (reference sequence). The CDR3 extends over 13 amino acids.

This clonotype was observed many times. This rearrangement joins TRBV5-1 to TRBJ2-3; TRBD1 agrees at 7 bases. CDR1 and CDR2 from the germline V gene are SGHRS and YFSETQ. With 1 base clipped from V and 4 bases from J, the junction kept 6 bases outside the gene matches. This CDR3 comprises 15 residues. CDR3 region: CASSLRTGAADTQYF. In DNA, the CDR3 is TGCGCCAGCAGCTTGAGGACAGGAGCAGCAGATACGCAGTATTTT.

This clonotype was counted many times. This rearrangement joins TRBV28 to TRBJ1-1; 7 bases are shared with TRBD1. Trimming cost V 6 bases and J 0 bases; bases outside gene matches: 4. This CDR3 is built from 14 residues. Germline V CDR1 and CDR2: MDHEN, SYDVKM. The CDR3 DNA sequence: TGTGCCAGCAGGTTGGGACAGCTGAACACTGAAGCTTTCTTT. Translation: CASRLGQLNTEAFF.

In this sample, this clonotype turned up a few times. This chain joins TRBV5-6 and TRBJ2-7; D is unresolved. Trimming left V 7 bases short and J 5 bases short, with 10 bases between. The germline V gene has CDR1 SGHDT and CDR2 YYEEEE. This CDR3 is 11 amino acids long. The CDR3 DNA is TGTGCCAGCGGCAACTACGACGAGCAGTACTTC. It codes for CASGNYDEQYF. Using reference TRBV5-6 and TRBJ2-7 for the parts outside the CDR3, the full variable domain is DAGVTQSPTHLIKTRGQQVTLRCSPKSGHDTVSWYQQALGQGPQFIFQYYEEEERQRGNFPDRFSGHQFPNYSSELNVNALLLGDSALYLCASGNYDEQYFGPGTRLTVT.

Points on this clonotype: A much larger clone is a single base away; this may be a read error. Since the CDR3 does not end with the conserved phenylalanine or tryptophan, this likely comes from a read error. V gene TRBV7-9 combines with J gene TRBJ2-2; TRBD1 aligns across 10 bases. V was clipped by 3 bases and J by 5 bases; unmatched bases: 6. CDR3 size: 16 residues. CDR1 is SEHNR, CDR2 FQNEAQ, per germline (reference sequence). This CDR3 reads CASSFMTGGRTGELFI. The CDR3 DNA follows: TGTGCCAGCAGCTTCATGACAGGGGGCCGAACCGGGGAGCTGTTTATT.

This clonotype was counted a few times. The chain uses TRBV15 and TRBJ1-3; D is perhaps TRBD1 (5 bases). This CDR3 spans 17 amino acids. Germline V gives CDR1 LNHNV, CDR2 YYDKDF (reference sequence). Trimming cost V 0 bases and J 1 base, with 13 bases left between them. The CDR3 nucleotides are TGTGCCACCAGCAGAGATCGTCAGGGTTTTTCTGGAAACACCATATATTTT. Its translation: CATSRDRQGFSGNTIYF.

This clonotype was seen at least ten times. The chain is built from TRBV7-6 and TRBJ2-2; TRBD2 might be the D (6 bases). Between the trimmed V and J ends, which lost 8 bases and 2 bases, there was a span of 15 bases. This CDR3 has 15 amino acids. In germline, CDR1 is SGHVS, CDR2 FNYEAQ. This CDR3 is CASRRAGKNTGELFF. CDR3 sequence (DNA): TGTGCCAGCCGTAGAGCGGGCAAAAACACCGGGGAGCTGTTTTTT.

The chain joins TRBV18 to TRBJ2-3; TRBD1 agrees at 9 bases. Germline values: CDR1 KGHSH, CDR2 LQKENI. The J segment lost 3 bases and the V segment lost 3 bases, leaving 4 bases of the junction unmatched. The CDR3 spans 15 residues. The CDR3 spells CASSPVGQGTDTQYF. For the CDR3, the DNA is TGTGCCAGCTCACCTGTGGGACAGGGTACAGATACGCAGTATTTT.

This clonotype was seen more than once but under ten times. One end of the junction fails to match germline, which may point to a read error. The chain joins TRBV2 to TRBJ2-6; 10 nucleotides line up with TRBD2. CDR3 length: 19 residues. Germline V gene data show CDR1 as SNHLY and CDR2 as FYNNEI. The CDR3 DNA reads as TGTGCCTGCAGGTCAGTCTCTAGCGGGGGTCCCTCTGGGGCCAACGTCCTGACTTTC. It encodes CACRSVSSGGPSGANVLTF. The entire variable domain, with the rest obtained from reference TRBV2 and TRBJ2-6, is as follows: EPEVTQTPSHQVTQMGQEVILRCVPISNHLYFYWYRQILGQKVEFLVSFYNNEISEKSEIFDDQFSVERPDGSNFTLKIRSTKLEDSAMYFCACRSVSSGGPSGANVLTFGAGSRLTVL.

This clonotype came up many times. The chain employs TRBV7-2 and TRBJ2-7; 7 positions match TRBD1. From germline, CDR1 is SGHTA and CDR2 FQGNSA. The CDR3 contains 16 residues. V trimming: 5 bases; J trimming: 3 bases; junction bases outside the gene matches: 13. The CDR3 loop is CASSVNSVTGNYEQYF. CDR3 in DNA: TGTGCCAGCAGCGTAAACTCGGTGACAGGGAACTACGAGCAGTACTTC.

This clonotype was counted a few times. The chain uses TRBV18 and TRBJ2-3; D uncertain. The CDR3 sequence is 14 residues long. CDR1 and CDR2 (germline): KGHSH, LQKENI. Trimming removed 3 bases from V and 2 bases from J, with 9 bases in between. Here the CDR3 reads CASSPAAATDTQYF. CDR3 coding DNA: TGTGCCAGCTCACCGGCGGCGGCCACAGATACGCAGTATTTT.

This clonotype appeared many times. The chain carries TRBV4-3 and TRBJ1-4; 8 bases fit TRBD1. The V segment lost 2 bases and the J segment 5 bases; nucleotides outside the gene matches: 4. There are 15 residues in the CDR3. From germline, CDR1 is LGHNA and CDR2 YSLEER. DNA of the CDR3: TGCGCCAGCAGCCAAAAGGGACAGGCCAATGAAAAACTGTTTTTT. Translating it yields CASSQKGQANEKLFF.

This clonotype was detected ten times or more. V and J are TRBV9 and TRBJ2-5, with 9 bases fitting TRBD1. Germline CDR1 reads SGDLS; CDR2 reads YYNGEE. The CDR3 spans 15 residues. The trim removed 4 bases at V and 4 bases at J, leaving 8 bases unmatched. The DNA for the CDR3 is TGTGCCAGCAGCTTTGGACAGGGGTTTTCAGAGACCCAGTACTTC. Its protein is CASSFGQGFSETQYF.

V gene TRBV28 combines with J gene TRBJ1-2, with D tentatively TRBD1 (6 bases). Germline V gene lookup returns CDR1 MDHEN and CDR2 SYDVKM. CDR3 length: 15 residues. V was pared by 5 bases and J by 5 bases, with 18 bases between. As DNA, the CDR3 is TGTGCCAGCAGTCTTCACGGGGGGGCAGGATATGGCTACACCTTC. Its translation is CASSLHGGAGYGYTF.

The CDR3 here is CASSLRGNNSPLHF. The CDR3 coding sequence is TGTGCCAGCAGCCTCAGGGGGAATAATTCACCCCTCCACTTT. This sequence joins TRBV7-9 and TRBJ1-6; 7 bases line up with TRBD1. V was clipped by 5 bases and J by 5 bases; unmatched bases: 3. This CDR3 comprises 14 residues. The germline V gene encodes CDR1 SEHNR and CDR2 FQNEAQ (reference sequence).

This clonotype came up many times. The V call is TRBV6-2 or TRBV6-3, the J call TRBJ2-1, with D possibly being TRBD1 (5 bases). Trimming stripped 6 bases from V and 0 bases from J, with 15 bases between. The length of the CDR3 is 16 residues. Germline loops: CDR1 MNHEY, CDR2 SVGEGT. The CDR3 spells CASRGADTSSYNEQFF. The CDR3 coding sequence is TGTGCCAGCAGAGGGGCGGACACGAGCTCCTACAATGAGCAGTTCTTC.

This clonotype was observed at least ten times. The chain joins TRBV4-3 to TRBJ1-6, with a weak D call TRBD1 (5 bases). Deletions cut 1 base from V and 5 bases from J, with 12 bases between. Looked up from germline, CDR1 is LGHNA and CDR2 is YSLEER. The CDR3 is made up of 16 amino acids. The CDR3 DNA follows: TGCGCCAGCAGCCAAGGACGGGGGTACGATAATTCACCCCTCCACTTT. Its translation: CASSQGRGYDNSPLHF.

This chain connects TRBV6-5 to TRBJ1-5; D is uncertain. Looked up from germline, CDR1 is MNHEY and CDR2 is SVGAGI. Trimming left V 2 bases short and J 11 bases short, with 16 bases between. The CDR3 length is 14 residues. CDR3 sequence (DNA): TGTGCCAGCAGTTACCAGGAGGGCGCCGGGGCCCAGCATTTT. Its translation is CASSYQEGAGAQHF.

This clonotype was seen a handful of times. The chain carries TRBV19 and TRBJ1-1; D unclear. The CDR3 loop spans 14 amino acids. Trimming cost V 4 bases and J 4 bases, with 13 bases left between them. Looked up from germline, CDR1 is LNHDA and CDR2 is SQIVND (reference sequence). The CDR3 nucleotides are TGTGCCAGTAGTAAAGGGCAGGCGGGCACTGAAGCTTTCTTT. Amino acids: CASSKGQAGTEAFF.

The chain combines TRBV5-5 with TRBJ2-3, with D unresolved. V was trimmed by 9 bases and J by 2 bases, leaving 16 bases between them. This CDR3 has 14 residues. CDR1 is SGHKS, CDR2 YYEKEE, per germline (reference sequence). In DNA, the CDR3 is TGTGCCATGAGCCCTGGACCCTTCACAGATACGCAGTATTTT. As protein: CAMSPGPFTDTQYF.

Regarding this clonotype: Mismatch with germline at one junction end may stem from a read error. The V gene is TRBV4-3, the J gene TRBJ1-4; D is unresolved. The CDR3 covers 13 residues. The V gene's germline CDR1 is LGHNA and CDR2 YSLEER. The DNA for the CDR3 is TGCGCCAGCAGCCAGCCCCCTCAGGAAAAACTGTCTTTT. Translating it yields CASSQPPQEKLSF.